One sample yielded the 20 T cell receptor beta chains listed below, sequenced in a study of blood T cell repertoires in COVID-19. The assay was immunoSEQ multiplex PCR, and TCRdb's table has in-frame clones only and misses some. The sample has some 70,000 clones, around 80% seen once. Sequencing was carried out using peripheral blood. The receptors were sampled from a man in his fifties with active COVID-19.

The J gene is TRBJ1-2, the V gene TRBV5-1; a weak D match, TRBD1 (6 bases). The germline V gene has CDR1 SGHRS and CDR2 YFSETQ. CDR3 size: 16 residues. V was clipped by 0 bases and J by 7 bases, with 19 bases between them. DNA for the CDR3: TGCGCCAGCAGCTTGGCGCGGAGTGGGGGCGCTTCTGGCTACACCTTC. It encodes CASSLARSGGASGYTF.

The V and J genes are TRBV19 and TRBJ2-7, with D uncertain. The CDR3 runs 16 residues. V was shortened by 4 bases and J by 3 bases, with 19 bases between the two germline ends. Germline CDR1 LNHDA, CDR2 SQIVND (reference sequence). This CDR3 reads CASSRSSSPKNYEQYF. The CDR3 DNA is TGTGCCAGTAGTAGATCGTCCTCTCCTAAAAACTACGAGCAGTACTTC.

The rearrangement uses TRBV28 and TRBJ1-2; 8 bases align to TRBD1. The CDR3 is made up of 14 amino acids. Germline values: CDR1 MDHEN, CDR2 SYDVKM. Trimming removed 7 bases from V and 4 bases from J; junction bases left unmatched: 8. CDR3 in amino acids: CASIHRQGPYGYTF. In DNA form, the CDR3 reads TGTGCCAGCATACACCGACAGGGGCCCTATGGCTACACCTTC.

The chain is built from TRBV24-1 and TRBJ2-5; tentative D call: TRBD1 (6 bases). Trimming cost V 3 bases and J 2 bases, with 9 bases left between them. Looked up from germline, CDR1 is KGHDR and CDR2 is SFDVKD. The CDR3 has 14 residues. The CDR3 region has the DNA TGTGCCACCAGTGATACAGGGCCTCAAGAGACCCAGTACTTC. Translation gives CATSDTGPQETQYF.

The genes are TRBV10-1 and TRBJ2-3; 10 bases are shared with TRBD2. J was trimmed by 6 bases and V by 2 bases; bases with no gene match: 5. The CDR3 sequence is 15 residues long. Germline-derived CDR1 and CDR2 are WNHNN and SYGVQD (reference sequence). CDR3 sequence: CASSESGGAPDTQYF. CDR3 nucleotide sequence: TGCGCCAGCAGTGAGAGCGGGGGGGCCCCCGATACGCAGTATTTT.

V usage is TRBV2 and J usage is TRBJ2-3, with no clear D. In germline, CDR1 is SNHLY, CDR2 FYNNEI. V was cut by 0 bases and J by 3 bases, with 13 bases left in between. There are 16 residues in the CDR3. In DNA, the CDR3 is TGTGCCAGCAGTGAAGCGCTAATAGCAGTGACAGATACGCAGTATTTT. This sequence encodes CASSEALIAVTDTQYF.

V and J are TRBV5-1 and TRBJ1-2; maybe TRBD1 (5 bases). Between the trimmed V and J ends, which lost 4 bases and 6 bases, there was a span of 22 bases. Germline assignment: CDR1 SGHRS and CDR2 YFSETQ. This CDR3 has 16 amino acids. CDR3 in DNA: TGCGCCAGCAGCCCATTCGATGACAGTGAAAGCGATGGCTACACCTTC. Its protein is CASSPFDDSESDGYTF.

CDR3 protein: CASSQGQGSEDQPQHF. As DNA, the CDR3 is TGCGCCAGCAGTCAAGGACAGGGGAGCGAGGATCAGCCCCAGCATTTT. The J gene is TRBJ1-5, the V gene TRBV23-1; 9 bases line up with TRBD1. TRBV23-1 is known as an ORF, though its function is uncertain. Trimming removed 2 bases from V and 5 bases from J; junction bases left unmatched: 7. The CDR3 extends over 16 amino acids.

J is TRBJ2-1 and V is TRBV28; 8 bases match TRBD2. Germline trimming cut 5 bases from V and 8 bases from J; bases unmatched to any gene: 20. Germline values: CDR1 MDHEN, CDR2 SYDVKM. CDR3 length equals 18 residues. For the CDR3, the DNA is TGTGCCAGCAGTCCCCTAGGACTAGCTCCTACAGGCGAGGATGAGCAGTTCTTC. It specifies CASSPLGLAPTGEDEQFF.

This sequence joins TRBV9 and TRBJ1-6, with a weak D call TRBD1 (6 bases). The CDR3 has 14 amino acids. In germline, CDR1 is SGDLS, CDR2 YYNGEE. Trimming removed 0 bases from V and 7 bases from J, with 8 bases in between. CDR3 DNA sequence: TGTGCCAGCAGCGTAGAGAGGGGGAATTCACCCCTCCACTTT. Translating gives CASSVERGNSPLHF. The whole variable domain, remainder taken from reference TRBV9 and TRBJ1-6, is DSGVTQTPKHLITATGQRVTLRCSPRSGDLSVYWYQQSLDQGLQFLIQYYNGEERAKGNILERFSAQQFPDLHSELNLSSLELGDSALYFCASSVERGNSPLHFGNGTRLTVT.

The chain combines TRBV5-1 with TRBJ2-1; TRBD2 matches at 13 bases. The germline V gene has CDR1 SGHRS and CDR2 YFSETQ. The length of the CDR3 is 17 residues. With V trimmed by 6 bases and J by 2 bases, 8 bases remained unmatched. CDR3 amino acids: CASTERLAGGAYNEQFF. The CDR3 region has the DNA TGCGCCAGCACCGAAAGACTAGCGGGGGGAGCCTACAATGAGCAGTTCTTC.

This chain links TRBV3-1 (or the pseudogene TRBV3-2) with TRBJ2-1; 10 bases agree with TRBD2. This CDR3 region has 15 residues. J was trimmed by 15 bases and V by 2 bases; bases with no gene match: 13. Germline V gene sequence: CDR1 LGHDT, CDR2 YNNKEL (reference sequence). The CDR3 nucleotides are TGTGCCAGCAGCCAACTGTCTAGCGGGAGCCCGGGGTGGTTCTTC. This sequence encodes CASSQLSSGSPGWFF.

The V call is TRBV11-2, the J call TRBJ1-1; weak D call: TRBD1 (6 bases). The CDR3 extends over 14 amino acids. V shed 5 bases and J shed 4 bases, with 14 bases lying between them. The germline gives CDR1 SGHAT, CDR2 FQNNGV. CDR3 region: CASSPVVGATEAFF. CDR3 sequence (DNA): TGTGCCAGCAGCCCCGTCGTGGGGGCCACTGAAGCTTTCTTT.

CDR3 sequence: CASTSSGGGETQYF. Here the CDR3 DNA reads TGTGCCAGCACCTCTAGCGGTGGGGGAGAGACCCAGTACTTC. This sequence joins TRBV6-6 and TRBJ2-5, with TRBD2 identical over 7 bases. CDR1 and CDR2 (germline): MNHNY, SVGAGI (reference sequence). V lost 7 bases to trimming and J lost 4 bases; unmatched junction nucleotides: 9. The CDR3 totals 14 residues.

CDR3 in DNA: TGTGCCAGCAGCGTAGGTGCTAGCGTGGCAGATACGCAGTATTTT. Translating it yields CASSVGASVADTQYF. The V and J genes are TRBV9 and TRBJ2-3, with D perhaps matching TRBD2 (6 bases). CDR1 SGDLS and CDR2 YYNGEE come from the germline V gene. V was pared by 0 bases and J by 4 bases, with 12 bases between. The CDR3 is made up of 15 amino acids.

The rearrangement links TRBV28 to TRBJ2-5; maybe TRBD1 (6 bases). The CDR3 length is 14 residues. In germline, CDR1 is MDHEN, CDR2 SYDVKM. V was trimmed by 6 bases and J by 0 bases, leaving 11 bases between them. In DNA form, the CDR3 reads TGTGCCAGCAGCACCCGGACAGACCAAGAGACCCAGTACTTC. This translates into CASSTRTDQETQYF.

The CDR3 spells CASRTRGNEKLFF. DNA for the CDR3: TGTGCCAGCAGGACAAGGGGGAATGAAAAACTGTTTTTT. This sequence joins TRBV5-8 and TRBJ1-4, with D perhaps TRBD1 (6 bases). The V end lost 5 bases, the J end lost 5 bases, and 10 bases lay between the germline ends. The CDR3 covers 13 residues. Looked up from germline, CDR1 is SGHTS and CDR2 is YDEGEE.

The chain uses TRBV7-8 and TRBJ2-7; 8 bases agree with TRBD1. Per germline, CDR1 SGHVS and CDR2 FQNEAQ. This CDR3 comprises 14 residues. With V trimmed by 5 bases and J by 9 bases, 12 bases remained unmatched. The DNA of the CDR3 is TGTGCCAGCAGCGTTATTCAGGGGGCGCAGGGGCAGTACTTC. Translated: CASSVIQGAQGQYF.

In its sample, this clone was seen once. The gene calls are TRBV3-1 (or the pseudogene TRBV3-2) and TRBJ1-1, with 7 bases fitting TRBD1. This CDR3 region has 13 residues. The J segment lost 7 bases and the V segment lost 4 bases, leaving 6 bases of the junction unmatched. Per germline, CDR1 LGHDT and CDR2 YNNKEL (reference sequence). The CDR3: CASSPTGFGEAFF. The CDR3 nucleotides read TGTGCCAGCAGCCCGACAGGGTTTGGTGAAGCTTTCTTT.

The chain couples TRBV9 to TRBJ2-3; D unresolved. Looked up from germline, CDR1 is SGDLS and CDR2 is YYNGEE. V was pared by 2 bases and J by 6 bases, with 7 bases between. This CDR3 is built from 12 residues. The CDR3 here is CASSVDSDTQYF. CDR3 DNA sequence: TGTGCCAGCAGCGTTGACTCGGATACGCAGTATTTT.